Here is one T cell receptor (beta chain) with its context. The sample originates from a study of T cells in Graves' hyperthyroidism and ophthalmopathy. This CDR3 comprises 14 residues. Trimming took 5 bases from V and 8 from J; bases not matched to a gene: 9. Germline V gene sequence: CDR1 SEHNR, CDR2 FQNEAQ (reference sequence). RNA transcripts provided the source from which TCR beta CDR3 regions were amplified. The HTBI set primed first-round TCR CDR3 RT-PCR. TCRdb fed the multiplex PCR reads into MiXCR, producing one record per CDR3 protein. The repertoire has about 360,000 distinct CDR3 sequences, around 14% of them found once; the top ten carry around a tenth.

Sequenced material: blood. This clonotype was obtained from a woman aged 18-29 years with Graves' hyperthyroidism. This chain links TRBV7-9 with TRBJ1-2; the match to TRBD1 covers 9 bases. The CDR3: CASSQQQGAKGYTF. The DNA for the CDR3 is TGTGCCAGCAGCCAACAACAGGGGGCGAAGGGCTACACCTTC.